The 27 T cell receptor beta chains given below trace back to one sample, sequenced in a study of T cells after yellow fever vaccination. TCRdb re-derived calls from the 5' RACE reads in MiXCR, one entry per CDR3 protein. The sample lists some 80,000 distinct CDR3 sequences, 13% occurring once. Sequencing used CD8+ T cells not binding an NS4B(214-222) dextramer, sorted from PBMCs, obtained less than 25 days after the first yellow fever vaccination. The receptors originated from a man aged 18-30 years who received the YFV17D yellow fever vaccine.

This clonotype was counted a few times. The V call is TRBV5-4, the J call TRBJ2-3, with a possible D match to TRBD1 (5 bases). The germline V and J ends were trimmed by 2 bases and 6 bases, with 10 bases remaining between them. The CDR3 totals 13 residues. Germline V gene lookup returns CDR1 SGHNT and CDR2 YYREEE (reference sequence). The CDR3 protein is CASSLGRADTQYF. The CDR3 region has the DNA TGTGCCAGCAGCTTAGGCAGGGCCGATACGCAGTATTTT.

In this sample, this clonotype turned up a few times. CDR3 in amino acids: CSVEGPTGSDGYTF. The CDR3 nucleotides read TGCAGCGTTGAGGGACCGACAGGGTCGGATGGCTACACCTTC. The chain joins TRBV29-1 to TRBJ1-2, with TRBD1 matching 7 bases. V dropped 3 bases and J dropped 6; count of bases not matched to a gene: 10. The CDR3 runs 14 residues. Germline assignment: CDR1 SQVTM and CDR2 ANQGSEA.

This clonotype was counted only a few times. The chain combines TRBV28 with TRBJ2-5, with D tentatively TRBD2 (7 bases). CDR3 size: 14 residues. In germline, CDR1 is MDHEN, CDR2 SYDVKM. Trimming took off 3 bases at V and 2 bases at J, with 10 bases between the two ends. The CDR3: CASSFRGAQETQYF. The CDR3 nucleotides read TGTGCCAGCAGTTTCCGGGGGGCTCAAGAGACCCAGTACTTC.

V is TRBV20-1 and J is TRBJ2-1; D unresolved. The CDR3 is 15 residues long. Trimming left V 1 base short and J 7 bases short, with 17 bases between. Germline CDR1 DFQATT, CDR2 SNEGSKA (reference sequence). Here the CDR3 DNA reads TGCAGTGCTAGAGCCCGGAAAGCGAGCTGGAATGAGCAGTTCTTC. It is translated as CSARARKASWNEQFF.

The chain has TRBV27 and TRBJ2-7; 7 bases agree with TRBD1. The CDR3 consists of 15 residues. The ends lost 6 bases at V and 3 bases at J; junction bases unmatched: 11. CDR1 and CDR2 (germline): MNHEY, SMNVEV (reference sequence). DNA of the CDR3: TGTGCCAGCAGGGCGGACAGGACGCCCAACTACGAGCAGTACTTC. Protein: CASRADRTPNYEQYF.

A few counts support this clonotype. This chain joins TRBV7-2 and TRBJ2-1; D might be TRBD1 or TRBD2, each matching 5 bases. Germline V lookup: CDR1 SGHTA, CDR2 FQGNSA. The CDR3 consists of 15 residues. Trimming removed 0 bases from V and 7 bases from J, with 13 bases in between. The CDR3 DNA sequence: TGTGCCAGCAGCTTAGCAGTTGGGGGTTGGAATGAGCAGTTCTTC. Translation gives CASSLAVGGWNEQFF. Full variable domain (rest looked up from reference TRBV7-2 and TRBJ2-1): GAGVSQSPSNKVTEKGKDVELRCDPISGHTALYWYRQSLGQGLEFLIYFQGNSAPDKSGLPSDRFSAERTGGSVSTLTIQRTQQEDSAVYLCASSLAVGGWNEQFFGPGTRLTVL.

V is TRBV4-1 and J is TRBJ2-7, with 9 bases fitting TRBD1. The CDR3 covers 16 residues. Germline-derived CDR1 and CDR2 are MGHRA and YSYEKL. The junction had 10 bases not matched to a gene; V was cut back by 3 bases and J by 4 bases. In nucleotides, the CDR3 is TGCGCCAGCAGCCAGGTCCCGGGACAGGGTTCGTACGAGCAGTACGTC. Translated, it gives CASSQVPGQGSYEQYV.

The chain joins TRBV18 to TRBJ2-2; the D is unclear. This CDR3 region has 15 residues. Germline values: CDR1 KGHSH, CDR2 LQKENI. Trimming took off 0 bases at V and 4 bases at J, with 9 bases between the two ends. The CDR3 DNA follows: TGTGCCAGCTCACCACCGGGCATTGTCACCGGGGAGCTGTTTTTT. Translation gives CASSPPGIVTGELFF. The variable domain in full, completed from reference TRBV18 and TRBJ2-2, reads NAGVMQNPRHLVRRRGQEARLRCSPMKGHSHVYWYRQLPEEGLKFMVYLQKENIIDESGMPKERFSAEFPKEGPSILRIQQVVRGDSAAYFCASSPPGIVTGELFFGEGSRLTVL.

This clonotype was detected only a few times. The chain carries TRBV10-3 and TRBJ1-1; the D gene is possibly TRBD1 (6 bases). The germline V and J ends were trimmed by 8 bases and 2 bases, with 18 bases remaining between them. Germline-derived CDR1 and CDR2 are ENHRY and SYGVKD. There are 15 residues in the CDR3. The CDR3 nucleotides are TGTGCCATCGGTGGGCCCGGACAGCGAAACACTGAAGCTTTCTTT. Protein product: CAIGGPGQRNTEAFF.

The rearrangement links TRBV3-1 to TRBJ1-2; D is possibly TRBD1 (5 bases). CDR1 and CDR2 (germline): LGHDT, YNNKEL (reference sequence). The CDR3 totals 15 residues. V was trimmed by 5 bases and J by 8 bases, leaving 21 bases between them. This chain's CDR3 is CASSFQTRGRGGYTF. The CDR3, as DNA: TGTGCCAGCAGCTTTCAGACTCGGGGGAGGGGCGGCTACACCTTC.

The V call is TRBV12-3 or TRBV12-4, the J call TRBJ2-7; 7 bases are a match to TRBD1. V was pared by 1 base and J by 0 bases, with 3 bases of the junction left unmatched. The CDR3 covers 15 residues. The CDR3 DNA follows: TGTGCCAGCAGTTTAGGGGGGACAGACTCCTACGAGCAGTACTTC. Encoded protein: CASSLGGTDSYEQYF.

This chain connects TRBV6-1 to TRBJ1-1; 11 nucleotides align to TRBD1. Per germline, CDR1 MNHNS and CDR2 SASEGT. This CDR3 region has 15 residues. The junction had 5 bases not matched to a gene; V was cut back by 6 bases and J by 2 bases. In nucleotides, the CDR3 is TGTGCCAGCAGGCGAGGGACAGGGGGTAACACTGAAGCTTTCTTT. Amino acid sequence: CASRRGTGGNTEAFF.

CDR3 loop: CASSLGGTGWQPQHF. The CDR3 DNA reads TGTGCCAGCAGTTTAGGGGGGACAGGGTGGCAGCCCCAGCATTTT. V is TRBV12-3 or TRBV12-4 and J is TRBJ1-5, with 9 bases lining up with TRBD1. This CDR3 is 15 amino acids long. V was clipped by 1 base and J by 7 bases; unmatched bases: 5.

The rearrangement links TRBV20-1 to TRBJ1-1; no clear D gene. The CDR3 extends over 11 amino acids. The V and J ends lost 4 bases and 2 bases respectively, with 5 bases between them. Germline CDR1 DFQATT, CDR2 SNEGSKA (reference sequence). Here the CDR3 reads CSAKSNTEAFF. The DNA of the CDR3 is TGCAGTGCTAAAAGTAACACTGAAGCTTTCTTT.

The chain joins TRBV10-3 to TRBJ2-3; TRBD1 agrees at 9 bases. The germline V gene has CDR1 ENHRY and CDR2 SYGVKD. The CDR3 runs to 16 residues. The junction had 10 bases not matched to a gene; V was cut back by 5 bases and J by 4 bases. The CDR3, as DNA: TGTGCCATCAGTACCGAGGGGACAGGGACTTCAGATACGCAGTATTTT. Protein sequence: CAISTEGTGTSDTQYF.

This clonotype has only a few counts. This rearrangement joins TRBV7-4 to TRBJ2-3, with TRBD1 identical over 8 bases. CDR3 size: 14 residues. CDR1 is SGHVT, CDR2 SQSDAQ, per germline. Trimming at V came to 5 bases and at J to 4 bases, leaving 5 bases not matched to a gene. CDR3 sequence: CASSPDRVPDTQYF. CDR3 DNA: TGTGCCAGCAGCCCGGACAGGGTCCCAGATACGCAGTATTTT.

This clonotype showed up just a few times. The V gene is TRBV4-2, the J gene TRBJ2-7; possible D gene TRBD1, 5 bases. Germline loops: CDR1 LGHNA, CDR2 YNFKEQ. The CDR3 sequence is 14 residues long. V was trimmed by 1 base and J by 3 bases, leaving 10 bases between them. The chain's CDR3 is CASSQGGPVYEQYF. CDR3 nucleotide sequence: TGTGCCAGCAGCCAAGGGGGCCCAGTCTACGAGCAGTACTTC.

This clonotype was recorded a few times. The genes are TRBV5-1 and TRBJ2-1; 8 nucleotides line up with TRBD2. This CDR3 spans 16 amino acids. With 4 bases clipped from V and 8 bases from J, the junction kept 14 bases outside the gene matches. Per the germline V gene, CDR1 is SGHRS and CDR2 is YFSETQ. CDR3 nucleotides: TGCGCCAGCAGCGAAACCCGGACTAGCAGGAACGATGAGCAGTTCTTC. It encodes CASSETRTSRNDEQFF.

This clonotype was seen ten or more times. This rearrangement joins TRBV30 to TRBJ1-1; possibly TRBD1 for D (5 bases). From germline, CDR1 is GTSNPN and CDR2 SVGIG (reference sequence). The CDR3 totals 13 residues. V shed 2 bases and J shed 4 bases, with 11 bases lying between them. Here the CDR3 DNA reads TGTGCCTGGAGTCTGTCAGGGTTCACTGAAGCTTTCTTT. Protein product: CAWSLSGFTEAFF.

The sample holds many counts of this clonotype. The rearrangement links TRBV6-4 to TRBJ2-6; either TRBD1 or TRBD2 may supply D (5 bases each). Trimming pared 7 bases from V and 2 bases from J, leaving 15 bases between. There are 16 residues in the CDR3. Germline CDR1 and CDR2: MRHNA and SNTAGT. The CDR3 bases are TGTGCCAGCACTAGTCGGGACGGAACTGGGGCCAACGTCCTGACTTTC. Translation gives CASTSRDGTGANVLTF.

This clonotype turned up a few times. DNA of the CDR3: TGTGCCAGCAGTCCCCTTGGGGCCGGAGGCACAGATACGCAGTATTTT. Residues: CASSPLGAGGTDTQYF. This chain connects TRBV27 to TRBJ2-3, with a weak D call TRBD1 (5 bases). V was trimmed by 5 bases and J by 1 base, leaving 16 bases between them. This CDR3 is 16 amino acids long. CDR1 MNHEY and CDR2 SMNVEV come from the germline V gene (reference sequence).

This clonotype is medium-sized within its sample. This rearrangement joins TRBV7-2 to TRBJ2-7; 14 bases agree with TRBD2. V was pared by 5 bases and J by 0 bases, with 3 bases of the junction left unmatched. Germline loops: CDR1 SGHTA, CDR2 FQGNSA. There are 16 residues in the CDR3. DNA of the CDR3: TGTGCCAGCAGCCAAGGGACTAGCGGGAGCTCCTACGAGCAGTACTTC. Translating gives CASSQGTSGSSYEQYF.

The chain employs TRBV24-1 and TRBJ2-3, with D perhaps TRBD2 (5 bases). CDR1 and CDR2 from the germline V gene are KGHDR and SFDVKD. The CDR3 consists of 13 residues. The V end was cut by 7 bases, the J end by 2 bases, with 9 bases between. CDR3 DNA sequence: TGTGCCACCAGCGAGGGTTACACAGATACGCAGTATTTT. It codes for CATSEGYTDTQYF.

This clonotype was observed a handful of times. This chain uses TRBV7-2 with TRBJ2-1, with D uncertain. Per germline, CDR1 SGHTA and CDR2 FQGNSA. Trimming shortened V by 2 bases and J by 6 bases, and 17 bases separated the two germline ends. The CDR3 runs 16 residues. The CDR3 bases are TGTGCCAGCAGCTTATCGGCTCGATCGGGCCCCAATGAGCAGTTCTTC. Its protein product is CASSLSARSGPNEQFF.

The chain recombines TRBV7-9 with TRBJ1-5, with TRBD1 matching 7 bases. The CDR3 is made up of 15 amino acids. V lost 1 base, J lost 2 bases, and 2 bases stayed unmatched. Germline CDR1 SEHNR, CDR2 FQNEAQ (reference sequence). CDR3 bases: TGTGCCAGCAGCTTAGGCGACAGGGGCAATCAGCCCCAGCATTTT. Translating it yields CASSLGDRGNQPQHF.

By its share, this clonotype is medium-sized (0.01 to 0.1%). The chain carries TRBV7-3 and TRBJ1-1, with TRBD1 identical over 7 bases. From germline, CDR1 is SGHTA and CDR2 FQGTGA. The CDR3 covers 13 residues. V was clipped by 4 bases and J by 6 bases; unmatched bases: 5. The CDR3 reads CASSWYRGSEAFF. Here the CDR3 DNA reads TGTGCCAGCAGCTGGTACAGGGGATCTGAAGCTTTCTTT.

The rearrangement joins TRBV4-2 to TRBJ1-1, with a tentative D call TRBD1 (5 bases). Germline CDR1 reads LGHNA; CDR2 reads YNFKEQ. Trimming left V 1 base short and J 5 bases short, with 17 bases between. This CDR3 is 16 amino acids long. CDR3 coding DNA: TGTGCCAGCAGCCAAGTTGGAAGGGGTAGGGATACTGAAGCTTTCTTT. It codes for CASSQVGRGRDTEAFF.